This TCR beta chain was retrieved from a study of technical replicates of blood from a few donors. The method was immunoSEQ multiplex PCR; TCRdb's version includes in-frame clones alone and lacks a portion of them. The table records about 88,000 clones, 85% to 95% of them present only once. This clone has a single count. The receptor comes from a human donor in good health. The sequencing sample was made of T cells isolated from PBMCs.

The CDR3 region is CASSPGGGASTDTQYF. CDR3 in DNA: TGTGCCAGCAGCCCTGGCGGGGGGGCTAGCACAGATACGCAGTATTTT. The J gene is TRBJ2-3, the V gene TRBV5-4; TRBD2 matches 9 bases. The CDR3 has 16 residues. Germline CDR1 and CDR2: SGHNT and YYREEE (reference sequence). V trimming: 4 bases; J trimming: 0 bases; junction bases outside the gene matches: 6.